Listed below are T cell receptor beta chains from one sample, sequenced in a study of shared clonotypes between healthy human individuals. Assay: immunoSEQ multiplex PCR; the TCRdb copy retains only in-frame clones and omits some. Of about 2 million clones in the sample, roughly 94% were seen once. The material sequenced was naive CD4+ T cells sorted from blood. All receptors derive from a man in his late teens or twenties in good health. CDR3s include the opening cysteine and the closing phenylalanine or tryptophan. D genes are given only for firm matches. Rows give clone size only sometimes, using once, few, many, or a class for an expanded clone.

v_call	cdr3_length	clone_size	j_call	d_call	cdr3_nt	cdr3_aa
TRBV4-1	16	.	TRBJ2-2	TRBD2	TGCGCCAGCAGCCAAGACAGCGGGGGGAACACCGGGGAGCTGTTTTTT	CASSQDSGGNTGELFF
TRBV4-1	16	.	TRBJ1-6	TRBD1	TGCGCCAGCAGCCAAGTAGCAGGGACAGTCAGTTCACCCCTCCACTTT	CASSQVAGTVSSPLHF
TRBV9	15	.	TRBJ2-1	.	TGTGCCAGCAGCGTAGGGGGCCAGCCCTACAATGAGCAGTTCTTC	CASSVGGQPYNEQFF
TRBV9	17	.	TRBJ2-2	TRBD2	TGTGCCAGCAGCGTAGGTAGCGGGGGAGGTCGCACCGGGGAGCTGTTTTTT	CASSVGSGGGRTGELFF
TRBV29-1	13	.	TRBJ1-2	.	TGCAGCGTTGAAGACGGGCCGGGATCCGGCTACACCTTC	CSVEDGPGSGYTF
TRBV6-1	12	.	TRBJ2-3	.	TGTGCCAGCAGTCTAATCCCAGATACGCAGTATTTT	CASSLIPDTQYF
TRBV19	14	.	TRBJ2-2	TRBD1	TGTGCCAGTAGTACAGACAGGGGGACCGGGGAGCTGTTTTTT	CASSTDRGTGELFF
TRBV10-1	14	few	TRBJ1-2	TRBD1	TGCGCCAGCAGTATGGACAGGGAGGTTGGTGGCTACACCTTC	CASSMDREVGGYTF
TRBV2	17	.	TRBJ1-2	TRBD1	TGTGCCAGCGGGACCCTAGGACAGGGGTCCTCTAACTATGGCTACACCTTC	CASGTLGQGSSNYGYTF
TRBV2	14	.	TRBJ1-2	TRBD1	TGTGCCAGCAGTTCCATTTCAGGGGGCGGTGGCTACACCTTC	CASSSISGGGGYTF
TRBV6-1	15	once	TRBJ2-6	.	TGTGCCAGCAGTGAAGAGGGAGCTGGGGCCAACGTCCTGACTTTC	CASSEEGAGANVLTF
TRBV11-2	16	.	TRBJ2-2	.	TGTGCCAGCAGCTTAGATAGGGGTCTGAACACCGGGGAGCTGTTTTTT	CASSLDRGLNTGELFF
TRBV4-3	16	.	TRBJ2-2	.	TGCGCCAGCAGCCAGGGGACAACCGCGAACACCGGGGAGCTGTTTTTT	CASSQGTTANTGELFF
TRBV29-1	12	.	TRBJ1-4	TRBD1	TGCAGCGTTGGAACAGGGGATGAAAAACTGTTTTTT	CSVGTGDEKLFF
TRBV19	16	.	TRBJ2-3	TRBD1	TGTGCCAGTAGTACCCGGGACAGGGGGTATGTAGATACGCAGTATTTT	CASSTRDRGYVDTQYF
TRBV5-6	16	.	TRBJ1-2	.	TGTGCCAGCAGCCCACCTCGGAGGCAGGGCATCTATGGCTACACCTTC	CASSPPRRQGIYGYTF